A selection of T cell receptor beta chains follows, all from one sample in a study of shared clonotypes between healthy human individuals. Some clones are missing from TCRdb's copy, which holds only in-frame ones; the method was immunoSEQ multiplex PCR. The profile shows millions of clones, 85% to 95% of them singletons. The source material was naive CD4+ T cells from PBMCs. The receptors come from a man aged 18 to 30 in good health. Some clones in this sample may be carry-over from other donors' samples. Each CDR3 is given without its conserved first and last residue.

j_call v_call cdr3_aa
TRBJ1-2 TRBV9 ASSPVLPNYGYT
TRBJ2-3 TRBV2 ASRAGTSGRKTDTQY
TRBJ2-1 TRBV6-4 ASSDYRTRGYNEQF
TRBJ2-7 TRBV19 ASSIAAGQGYYEQY
TRBJ1-3 TRBV29-1 SAGGPGNTIY
TRBJ1-5 TRBV30 AWSMSNQPQH
TRBJ1-4 TRBV5-1 ASSSAPRVGSEKLF
TRBJ2-7 TRBV28 ASSASRDYNREQY
TRBJ2-1 TRBV11-2 ASSPSSSGGYGNEQF
TRBJ1-5 TRBV28 ASSASSLAQPQH
TRBJ2-7 TRBV27 ASSPLLVNSYEQY
TRBJ2-1 TRBV30 AWSKSGSGEQF
TRBJ2-1 TRBV9 ASSKGQGSYNEQF
. TRBV29-1 SVDTGSLYEQY
TRBJ2-1 TRBV7-9 ASRTAGGGLYNEQF
TRBJ1-1 TRBV28 ASRADTLMNTEAF
TRBJ2-7 TRBV5-6 ASSLVGGVGYEQY
TRBJ2-7 TRBV19 ASSAWDRGRYEQY
TRBJ1-2 TRBV7-9 ASSLLVGRDQNIYGYT
TRBJ2-7 TRBV5-1 ASSLSELGNEQY
TRBJ1-1 TRBV7-6 ASSLRRGYSSF
TRBJ2-3 TRBV7-9 ASSWTSGRAVRTDTQY
TRBJ1-3 TRBV4-2 ASSLTSGGYRENTIY
TRBJ2-2 TRBV5-1 ASTTGQSNTGELF
TRBJ1-3 TRBV6-5 ASSYSGFSGNTIY
TRBJ1-1 TRBV14 ASSQDFGMRRNTEAF
TRBJ1-3 TRBV6-5 ASSYSDRGNTIY
TRBJ1-5 TRBV6-5 ASSYRGGFQPQH
TRBJ1-3 TRBV7-9 ADGEGAGGNTIY
TRBJ2-7 TRBV7-9 ASSFRQGGSYEQY
TRBJ1-1 TRBV11-1 ASSLSGANTEAF
TRBJ2-1 TRBV28 ASSFSWREGDNEQF
TRBJ1-5 TRBV7-9 ASSWGQGDQPQH
TRBJ2-2 TRBV7-3 ASSLISGGQPGELF
TRBJ2-7 TRBV6-6 ASSFTRLRTYEQY
TRBJ2-2 TRBV11-3 ASSARRDTGELF
TRBJ2-7 TRBV18 ASSPYRGPYEQY
TRBJ1-5 TRBV18 ASSPSWGRDQPQH
TRBJ2-3 TRBV5-1 ASSLDSPVSRWRTDTQY
TRBJ2-1 TRBV5-1 ASSAETRSRNEQF
TRBJ2-1 TRBV5-1 ASSMRGLAGYNEQF
TRBJ2-2 TRBV15 ATSFRGSVAGELF
TRBJ2-1 TRBV18 ASSATSGSSYNEQF
TRBJ2-1 TRBV5-1 ASRGLAGGPQDEQF
TRBJ1-4 TRBV7-2 ASSPRGAGTNEKLF
TRBJ1-5 TRBV7-2 ASSSWGPAGNQPQH
TRBJ1-2 TRBV19 ASSLRGLHGYT
TRBJ1-2 TRBV28 ASSLSPSDYGYT